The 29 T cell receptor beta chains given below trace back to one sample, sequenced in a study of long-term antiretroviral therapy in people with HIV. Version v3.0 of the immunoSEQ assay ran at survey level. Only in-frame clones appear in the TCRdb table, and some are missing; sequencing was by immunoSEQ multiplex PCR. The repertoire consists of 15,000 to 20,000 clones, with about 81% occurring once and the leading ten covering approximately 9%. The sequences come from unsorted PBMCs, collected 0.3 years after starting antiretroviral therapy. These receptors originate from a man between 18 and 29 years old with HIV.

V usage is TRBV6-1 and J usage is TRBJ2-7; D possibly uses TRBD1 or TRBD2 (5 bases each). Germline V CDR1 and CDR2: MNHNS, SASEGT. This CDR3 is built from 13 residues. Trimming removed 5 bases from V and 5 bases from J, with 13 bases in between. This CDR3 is CASSTLGENEQYV. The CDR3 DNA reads TGTGCCAGCAGTACCCTGGGGGAAAACGAGCAGTACGTC.

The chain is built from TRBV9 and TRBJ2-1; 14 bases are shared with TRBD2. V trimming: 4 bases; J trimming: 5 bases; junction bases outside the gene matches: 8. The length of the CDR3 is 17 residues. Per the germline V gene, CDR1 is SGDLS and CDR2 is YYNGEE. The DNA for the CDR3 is TGTGCCAGCAGCACGGGACTAGCGGGGGCCTTGGACAATGAGCAGTTCTTC. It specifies CASSTGLAGALDNEQFF.

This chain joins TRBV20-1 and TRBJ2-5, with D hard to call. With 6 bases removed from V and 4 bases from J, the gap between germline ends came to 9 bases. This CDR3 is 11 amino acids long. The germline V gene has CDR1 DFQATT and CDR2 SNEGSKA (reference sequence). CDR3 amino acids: CSAGFRETQYF. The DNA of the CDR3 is TGCAGTGCAGGGTTCCGAGAGACCCAGTACTTC.

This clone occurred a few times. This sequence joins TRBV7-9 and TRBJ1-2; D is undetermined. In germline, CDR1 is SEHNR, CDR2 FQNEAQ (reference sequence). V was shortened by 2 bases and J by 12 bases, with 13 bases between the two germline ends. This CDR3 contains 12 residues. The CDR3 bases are TGTGCCAGCAGCTTAACAGATGCGGAACACACCTTC. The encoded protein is CASSLTDAEHTF.

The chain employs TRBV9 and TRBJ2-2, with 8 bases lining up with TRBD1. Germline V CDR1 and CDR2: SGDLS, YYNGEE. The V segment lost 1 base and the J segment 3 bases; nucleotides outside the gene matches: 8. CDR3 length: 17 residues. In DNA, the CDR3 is TGTGCCAGCAGCGTAAACCCCCAGACAGGGGACACCGGGGAGCTGTTTTTT. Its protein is CASSVNPQTGDTGELFF.

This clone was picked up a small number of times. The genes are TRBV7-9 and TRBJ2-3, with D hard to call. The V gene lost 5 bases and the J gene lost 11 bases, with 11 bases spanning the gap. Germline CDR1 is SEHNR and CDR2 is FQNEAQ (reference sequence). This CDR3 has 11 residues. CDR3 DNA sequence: TGTGCCAGCAGCCTTACGGACCAGCAGTATTTT. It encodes CASSLTDQQYF. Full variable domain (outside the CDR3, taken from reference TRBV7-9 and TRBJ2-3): DTGVSQNPRHKITKRGQNVTFRCDPISEHNRLYWYRQTLGQGPEFLTYFQNEAQLEKSRLLSDRFSAERPKGSFSTLEIQRTEQGDSAMYLCASSLTDQQYFGPGTRLTVL.

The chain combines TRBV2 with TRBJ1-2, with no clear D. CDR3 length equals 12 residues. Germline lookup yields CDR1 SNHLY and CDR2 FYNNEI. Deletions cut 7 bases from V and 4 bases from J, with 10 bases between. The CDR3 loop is CASNERGYGYTF. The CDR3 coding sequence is TGTGCCAGCAACGAACGGGGCTATGGCTACACCTTC.

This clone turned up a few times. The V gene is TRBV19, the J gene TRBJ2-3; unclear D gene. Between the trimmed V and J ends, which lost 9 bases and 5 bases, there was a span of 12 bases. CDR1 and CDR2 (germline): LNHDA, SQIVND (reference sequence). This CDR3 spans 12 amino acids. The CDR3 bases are TGTGCCAGCCGGTCATGGGGAGATACGCAGTATTTT. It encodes CASRSWGDTQYF.

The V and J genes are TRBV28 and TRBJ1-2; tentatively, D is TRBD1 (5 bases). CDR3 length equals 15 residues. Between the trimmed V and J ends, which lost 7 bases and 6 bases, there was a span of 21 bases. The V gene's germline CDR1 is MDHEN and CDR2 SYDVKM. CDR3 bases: TGTGCCAGCACTACAGGCGGAGGGTTAGTGGATGGCTACACCTTC. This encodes CASTTGGGLVDGYTF.

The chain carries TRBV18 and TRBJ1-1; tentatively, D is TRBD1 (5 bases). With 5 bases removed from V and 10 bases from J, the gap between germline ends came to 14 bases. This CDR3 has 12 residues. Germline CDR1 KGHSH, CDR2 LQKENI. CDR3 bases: TGTGCCAGCTCAGTCCCAGGGAGGTCAGCTTTCTTT. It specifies CASSVPGRSAFF.

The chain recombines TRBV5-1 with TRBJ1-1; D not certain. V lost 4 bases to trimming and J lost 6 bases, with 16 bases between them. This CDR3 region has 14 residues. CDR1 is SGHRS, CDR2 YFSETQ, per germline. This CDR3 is CASSVSPLPSEAFF. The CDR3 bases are TGCGCCAGCAGCGTTTCCCCCTTACCCTCTGAAGCTTTCTTT.

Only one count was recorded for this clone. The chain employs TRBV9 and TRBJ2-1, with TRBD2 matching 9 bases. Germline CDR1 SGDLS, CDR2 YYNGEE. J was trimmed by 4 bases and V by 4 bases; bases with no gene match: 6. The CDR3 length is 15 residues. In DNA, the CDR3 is TGTGCCAGCAGCCTCGGTAGCGGGGGATACAATGAGCAGTTCTTC. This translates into CASSLGSGGYNEQFF.

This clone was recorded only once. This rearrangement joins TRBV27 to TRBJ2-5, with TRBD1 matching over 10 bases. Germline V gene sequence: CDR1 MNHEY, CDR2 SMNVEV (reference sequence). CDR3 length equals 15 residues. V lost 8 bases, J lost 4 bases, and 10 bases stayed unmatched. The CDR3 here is CASGPGDRGSETQYF. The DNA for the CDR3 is TGTGCCAGCGGGCCCGGGGACAGGGGTTCAGAGACCCAGTACTTC.

The CDR3 loop is CASMGSGGAEQYV. The DNA of the CDR3 is TGTGCCAGCATGGGTAGCGGGGGGGCAGAGCAGTACGTC. The J gene is TRBJ2-7, the V gene TRBV7-9; 11 bases line up with TRBD2. Trimming cost V 7 bases and J 7 bases; bases outside gene matches: 6. The germline CDR1 and CDR2 sequences are SEHNR and FQNEAQ (reference sequence). The CDR3 has 13 residues.

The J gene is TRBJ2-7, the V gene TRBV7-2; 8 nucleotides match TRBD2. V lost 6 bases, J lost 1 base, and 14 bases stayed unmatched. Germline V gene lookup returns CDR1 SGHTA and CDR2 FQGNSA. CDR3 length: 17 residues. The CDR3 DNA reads TGTGCCAGCAGTGTTGGATTTGGACTAGCTGATTCCTACGAGCAGTACGTC. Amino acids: CASSVGFGLADSYEQYV.

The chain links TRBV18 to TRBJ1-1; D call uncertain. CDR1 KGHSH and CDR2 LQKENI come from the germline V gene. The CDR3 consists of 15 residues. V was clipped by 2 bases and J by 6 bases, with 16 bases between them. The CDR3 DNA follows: TGTGCCAGCTCACCAGTTTGGGGAGAAGCCGCTGAAGCTTTCTTT. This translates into CASSPVWGEAAEAFF.

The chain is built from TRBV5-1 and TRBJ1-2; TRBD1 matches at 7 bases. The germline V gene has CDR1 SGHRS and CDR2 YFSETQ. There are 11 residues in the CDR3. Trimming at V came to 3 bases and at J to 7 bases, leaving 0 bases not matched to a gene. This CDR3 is CASSSGGGYTF. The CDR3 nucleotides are TGCGCCAGCAGCTCAGGGGGTGGCTACACCTTC.

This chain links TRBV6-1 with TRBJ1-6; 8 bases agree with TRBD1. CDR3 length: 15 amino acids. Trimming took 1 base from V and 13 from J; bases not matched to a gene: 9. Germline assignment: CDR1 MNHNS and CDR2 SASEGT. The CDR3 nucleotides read TGTGCCAGCAGTGAAGGATCAGGGGGCGCGTTGCCCCTCCACTTT. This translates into CASSEGSGGALPLHF.

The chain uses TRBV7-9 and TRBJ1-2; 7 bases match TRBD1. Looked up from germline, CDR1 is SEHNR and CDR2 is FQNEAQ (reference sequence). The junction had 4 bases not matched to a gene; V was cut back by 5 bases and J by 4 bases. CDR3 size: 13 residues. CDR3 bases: TGTGCCAGCAGCCAACAGGGGACCTATGGCTACACCTTC. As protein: CASSQQGTYGYTF.

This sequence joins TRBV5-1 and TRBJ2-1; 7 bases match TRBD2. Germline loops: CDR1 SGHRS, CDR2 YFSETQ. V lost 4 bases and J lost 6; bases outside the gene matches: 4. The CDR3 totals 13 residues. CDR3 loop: CASSQTSVNEQFF. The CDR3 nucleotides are TGCGCCAGCAGCCAAACTAGCGTCAATGAGCAGTTCTTC.

CDR3 coding DNA: TGTGCCAGCAGCTTAGGGGGACAGGGGTACGAGCAGTACTTC. Protein sequence: CASSLGGQGYEQYF. The chain joins TRBV7-6 to TRBJ2-7; TRBD1 agrees at 10 bases. The V gene's germline CDR1 is SGHVS and CDR2 FNYEAQ. V lost 1 base, J lost 4 bases, and 1 base stayed unmatched. This CDR3 is built from 14 residues.

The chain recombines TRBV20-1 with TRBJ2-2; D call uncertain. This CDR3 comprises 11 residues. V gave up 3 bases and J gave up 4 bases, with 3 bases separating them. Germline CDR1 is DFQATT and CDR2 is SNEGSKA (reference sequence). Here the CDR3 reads CSARFTGELFF. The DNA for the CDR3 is TGCAGTGCTAGGTTCACCGGGGAGCTGTTTTTT.

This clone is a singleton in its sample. The CDR3 DNA reads TGTGCCAGCAGCGTATCCTTCTATAGGGAAGAGACCCAGTACTTC. Translation: CASSVSFYREETQYF. The chain uses TRBV9 and TRBJ2-5; no clear D gene. CDR1 and CDR2 from the germline V gene are SGDLS and YYNGEE. Trimming shortened V by 1 base and J by 3 bases, and 13 bases separated the two germline ends. This CDR3 comprises 15 residues.

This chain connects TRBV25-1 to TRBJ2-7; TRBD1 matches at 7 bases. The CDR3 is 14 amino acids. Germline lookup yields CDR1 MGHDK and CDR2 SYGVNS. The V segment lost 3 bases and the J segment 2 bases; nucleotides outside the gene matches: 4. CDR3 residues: CASSDRGTAYEQYF. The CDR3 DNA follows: TGTGCCAGCAGTGATAGGGGGACAGCCTACGAGCAGTACTTC.

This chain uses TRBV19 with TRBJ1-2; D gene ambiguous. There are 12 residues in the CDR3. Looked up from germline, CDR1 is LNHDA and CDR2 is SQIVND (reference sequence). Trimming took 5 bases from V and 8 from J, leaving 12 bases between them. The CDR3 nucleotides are TGTGCCAGTAGTGCACGGAGGTACGGCTACACCTTC. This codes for CASSARRYGYTF.

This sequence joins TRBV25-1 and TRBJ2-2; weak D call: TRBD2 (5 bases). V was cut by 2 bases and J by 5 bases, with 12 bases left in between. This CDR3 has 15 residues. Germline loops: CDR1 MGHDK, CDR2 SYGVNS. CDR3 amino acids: CASSEGLGGTGELFF. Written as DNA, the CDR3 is TGTGCCAGCAGTGAAGGACTGGGTGGGACCGGGGAGCTGTTTTTT.

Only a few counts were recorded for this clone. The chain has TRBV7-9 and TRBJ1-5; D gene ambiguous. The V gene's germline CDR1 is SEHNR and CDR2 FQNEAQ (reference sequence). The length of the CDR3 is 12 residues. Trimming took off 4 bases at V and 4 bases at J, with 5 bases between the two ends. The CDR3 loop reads CASSYENQPQHF. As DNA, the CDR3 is TGTGCCAGCAGCTACGAAAATCAGCCCCAGCATTTT.

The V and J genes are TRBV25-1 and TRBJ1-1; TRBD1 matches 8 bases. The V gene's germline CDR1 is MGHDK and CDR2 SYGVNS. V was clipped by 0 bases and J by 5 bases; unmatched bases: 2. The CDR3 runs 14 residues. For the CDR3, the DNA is TGTGCCAGCAGTGAATATGACAGGGGAACTGAAGCTTTCTTT. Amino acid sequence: CASSEYDRGTEAFF.

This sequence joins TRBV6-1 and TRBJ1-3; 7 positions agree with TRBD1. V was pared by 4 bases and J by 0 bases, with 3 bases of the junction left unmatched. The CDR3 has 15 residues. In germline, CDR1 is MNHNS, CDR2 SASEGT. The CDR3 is CASSAGTVSGNTIYF. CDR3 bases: TGTGCCAGCAGTGCTGGGACAGTCTCTGGAAACACCATATATTTT.